Reported below is one TCR beta chain. The antigen remains undetermined. The V end was cut by 0 bases, the J end by 2 bases, with 9 bases between. The CDR3 is 15 residues long. The germline V gene encodes CDR1 SGDLS and CDR2 YYNGEE. Between roughly 17 and 30 mg of unsorted bulk tissue served as the source from which RNA and DNA were co-extracted. Patients showed chronic HBV infection and an absence of prior treatment. The researchers produced TCR beta cDNA from approximately 540 ng total RNA with a constant-region primer. Three nested multiplex PCR rounds, a slightly modified ARM-PCR, produced the libraries for TCR beta. Amplification in the first two PCR rounds was performed using TRBV1-TRBV30 forward primers and a C-beta reverse primer for around 11 cycles each. In TCRdb, the multiplex PCR reads were re-called with MiXCR into one record per CDR3 protein. The sample lists 95,000 to 100,000 distinct CDR3 sequences; approximately 70% were seen once.

The data were obtained in a study of tumor-infiltrating lymphocytes in primary liver carcinoma. Overall study context: The neoplasms were of stage T1-T3 N0M0, with dimensions of roughly 4.2 to 10 cm across.

Points from the study as a whole: Among top clones, only about 7.5-24% appeared in all five tumor regions.

The chain is built from TRBV9 and TRBJ1-3; tentative D call: TRBD1 (6 bases). The receptor was derived from a woman aged 55-69 years with primary liver carcinoma and hepatitis B virus infection. Sequencing input: liver tumor tissue from sampling region 2. Subset defined: tumor region T2, inferior pole. The CDR3 loop reads CASSVAAGAGNTIYF. The CDR3 DNA follows: TGTGCCAGCAGCGTAGCTGCAGGGGCTGGAAACACCATATATTTT. Using reference TRBV9 and TRBJ1-3 for the parts outside the CDR3, the full variable domain is DSGVTQTPKHLITATGQRVTLRCSPRSGDLSVYWYQQSLDQGLQFLIQYYNGEERAKGNILERFSAQQFPDLHSELNLSSLELGDSALYFCASSVAAGAGNTIYFGEGSWLTVV.